Listed here are 31 T cell receptor beta chains from one sample, sequenced in a study of T cells in Graves' hyperthyroidism and ophthalmopathy. TCR beta CDR3 regions were amplified from RNA transcripts. HTBI primers were the set used in a first-round RT-PCR of the TCR CDR3. TCRdb passed the multiplex PCR reads through MiXCR, listing each CDR3 protein once. This table has around 420,000 distinct CDR3 sequences, roughly an eighth appearing once. The sequenced sample consisted of blood. The receptors shown here come from a woman aged 18-30 years with Graves' hyperthyroidism.

There are a few counts of this clonotype. The chain links TRBV25-1 to TRBJ2-5; unclear D gene. V was pared by 7 bases and J by 4 bases, with 10 bases between. The CDR3 runs 12 residues. From germline, CDR1 is MGHDK and CDR2 SYGVNS. The CDR3 is CASTGFGETQYF. The CDR3 DNA follows: TGTGCCAGCACCGGCTTCGGAGAGACCCAGTACTTC.

This clonotype was seen repeatedly, ten times or more. The V call is TRBV3-1, the J call TRBJ2-5, with D unclear. The germline V gene has CDR1 LGHDT and CDR2 YNNKEL (reference sequence). V lost 1 base and J 5 bases, leaving 8 bases between the germline ends. The CDR3 covers 13 residues. The CDR3 loop is CASSQVGFETQYF. DNA of the CDR3: TGTGCCAGCAGCCAAGTGGGGTTCGAGACCCAGTACTTC.

Regarding this clonotype: A much larger clone sits a single nucleotide away, making a read error possible. This chain uses TRBV5-5 with TRBJ2-5; 10 bases agree with TRBD2. There are 16 residues in the CDR3. Looked up from germline, CDR1 is SGHKS and CDR2 is YYEKEE (reference sequence). This CDR3 reads CAGSPESSGSRETQYF. CDR3 DNA: TGTGCCGGCAGCCCCGAGTCTAGCGGGAGTAGGGAGACCCAGTACTTC.

This clonotype has ten or more counts. V and J are TRBV7-2 and TRBJ2-3; TRBD2 is a possible D gene (6 bases). CDR1 is SGHTA, CDR2 FQGNSA, per germline. The CDR3 is 15 amino acids. V lost 5 bases, J lost 3 bases, and 15 bases lay in between. CDR3: CASSVGTRRTDTQYF. In nucleotides, the CDR3 is TGTGCCAGCAGCGTCGGGACTCGCCGTACAGATACGCAGTATTTT.

This clonotype was counted at least ten times. This chain connects TRBV28 to TRBJ1-4; D unclear. The CDR3 has 16 residues. CDR1 is MDHEN, CDR2 SYDVKM, per germline. Trimming removed 4 bases at V and 7 bases at J, with 19 bases between. The CDR3 region has the DNA TGTGCCAGCAGTTCATTCGAAGGGTCGGGCGGTGAAAAACTGTTTTTT. Its translation is CASSSFEGSGGEKLFF.

This clonotype was seen ten or more times. The chain employs TRBV5-1 and TRBJ2-1; tentatively, D is TRBD1 (6 bases). CDR1 SGHRS and CDR2 YFSETQ come from the germline V gene. The CDR3 has 15 residues. Trimming took off 0 bases at V and 6 bases at J, with 13 bases between the two ends. CDR3 sequence: CASSLEGEYPNEQFF. In DNA form, the CDR3 reads TGCGCCAGCAGCTTGGAGGGGGAATACCCCAATGAGCAGTTCTTC.

This clonotype was seen many times. The chain carries TRBV28 and TRBJ2-7; 12 nucleotides align to TRBD1. J gave up 7 bases and V 6 bases, and 10 bases lay outside the gene matches. CDR3 length: 15 amino acids. Germline values: CDR1 MDHEN, CDR2 SYDVKM. The CDR3 region has the DNA TGTGCCAGCAGGCGGCCGGGACAGGGGGCAGGGGAGCAGTACTTC. Its protein is CASRRPGQGAGEQYF. The full variable domain, in which reference TRBV28 and TRBJ2-7 provide the parts outside the CDR3, is DVKVTQSSRYLVKRTGEKVFLECVQDMDHENMFWYRQDPGLGLRLIYFSYDVKMKEKGDIPEGYSVSREKKERFSLILESASTNQTSMYLCASRRPGQGAGEQYFGPGTRLTVT.

This clonotype was observed a single time. The chain is built from TRBV20-1 and TRBJ1-3; 10 bases match TRBD1. V shed 5 bases, J shed 5 bases, and the junction held 6 bases outside the gene matches. CDR1 and CDR2 (germline): DFQATT, SNEGSKA (reference sequence). The length of the CDR3 is 14 residues. CDR3 DNA: TGCAGTGCTTTTGACAGGGGGCTAAGAAACACCATATATTTT. Encoded protein: CSAFDRGLRNTIYF.

This clonotype has more than one count but fewer than ten. This chain links TRBV20-1 with TRBJ1-2; TRBD1 agrees at 10 bases. The CDR3 is 17 amino acids. With V trimmed by 3 bases and J by 6 bases, 16 bases remained unmatched. Per germline, CDR1 DFQATT and CDR2 SNEGSKA (reference sequence). The CDR3 DNA sequence: TGCAGTGCTAGGTTAATCCAGACAGGGGGCTTTCGGGATGGCTACACCTTC. Amino acids: CSARLIQTGGFRDGYTF.

This clonotype came up a few times. The rearrangement links TRBV9 to TRBJ2-2, with D hard to call. The CDR3 has 12 residues. The V gene's germline CDR1 is SGDLS and CDR2 YYNGEE. Trimming took off 4 bases at V and 6 bases at J, with 7 bases between the two ends. CDR3 protein: CASSTPPGELFF. The CDR3 DNA is TGTGCCAGCAGCACTCCCCCCGGGGAGCTGTTTTTT.

This clonotype was detected ten times or more. The chain is built from TRBV28 and TRBJ2-7, with D possibly being TRBD1 (6 bases). The V gene lost 0 bases and the J gene lost 2 bases, with 20 bases spanning the gap. From germline, CDR1 is MDHEN and CDR2 SYDVKM. This CDR3 is 18 amino acids long. The CDR3 here is CASSLWAQGARLAYEQYF. The CDR3 region has the DNA TGTGCCAGCAGTTTATGGGCACAGGGAGCCCGGTTGGCCTACGAGCAGTACTTC.

This clonotype was counted only a few times. The chain uses TRBV3-1 and TRBJ1-3, with 9 bases identical to TRBD1. This CDR3 is built from 15 residues. With 4 bases clipped from V and 9 bases from J, the junction kept 10 bases outside the gene matches. CDR1 and CDR2 from the germline V gene are LGHDT and YNNKEL (reference sequence). The CDR3 sequence is CASSLGQGTGGTIYF. Written as DNA, the CDR3 is TGTGCCAGCAGCCTCGGACAGGGGACCGGGGGCACCATATATTTT.

This clonotype appeared many times. V and J are TRBV15 and TRBJ1-2; the match to TRBD1 covers 9 bases. Germline CDR1 LNHNV, CDR2 YYDKDF (reference sequence). The CDR3 spans 15 residues. V lost 4 bases, J lost 8 bases, and 11 bases stayed unmatched. CDR3 sequence (DNA): TGTGCCACCAGCAAGTCCGGACAGGGGAGGCGGGGCTACACCTTC. Its translation: CATSKSGQGRRGYTF.

This clonotype has at least ten counts. This sequence joins TRBV2 and TRBJ2-5; unclear D gene. Between the trimmed V and J ends, which lost 2 bases and 4 bases, there was a span of 14 bases. The CDR3 is 15 residues long. CDR1 is SNHLY and CDR2 is FYNNEI in the germline V gene. The CDR3 here is CASSEPRLTGETQYF. The DNA of the CDR3 is TGTGCCAGCAGTGAACCACGGCTGACGGGAGAGACCCAGTACTTC.

As concerns this clonotype: One end of the junction is discordant with germline, which a read error may explain. The V and J genes are TRBV5-1 and TRBJ1-6, with D unclear. CDR1 is SGHRS and CDR2 is YFSETQ in the germline V gene. The CDR3 is 13 residues long. Here the CDR3 DNA reads TGTGCCAGCAGCTTGGAGGCGAATTCACCCCTCCACTTT. Translated, it gives CASSLEANSPLHF.

In its sample, this clonotype was seen many times. The chain couples TRBV5-1 to TRBJ2-7; TRBD2 matches 7 bases. The CDR3 totals 15 residues. Germline lookup yields CDR1 SGHRS and CDR2 YFSETQ. J gave up 0 bases and V 5 bases, and 8 bases lay outside the gene matches. The CDR3 nucleotides are TGCGCCAGCAGATTTGCGGGCGGGAGCTCCTACGAGCAGTACTTC. It encodes CASRFAGGSSYEQYF.

This clonotype was seen ten or more times. V usage is TRBV12-3 or TRBV12-4 and J usage is TRBJ2-1; D gene uncertain. The length of the CDR3 is 14 residues. V lost 2 bases and J 6 bases, leaving 11 bases between the germline ends. CDR3 sequence: CASSLSLASNEQFF. The CDR3, as DNA: TGTGCCAGCAGTTTAAGCTTAGCTAGCAATGAGCAGTTCTTC.

This clonotype appeared a few times. The genes are TRBV20-1 and TRBJ1-1, with D possibly matching TRBD1 (5 bases). Between the trimmed V and J ends, which lost 6 bases and 2 bases, there was a span of 13 bases. The CDR3 has 13 residues. CDR1 is DFQATT and CDR2 is SNEGSKA in the germline V gene (reference sequence). The CDR3 here is CSAPGTVNTEAFF. CDR3 bases: TGCAGTGCCCCCGGGACGGTCAACACTGAAGCTTTCTTT.

This clonotype was recorded many times. The DNA of the CDR3 is TGTGCCAGCAGTGAGGGGAATAGCAATCAGCCCCAGCATTTT. This codes for CASSEGNSNQPQHF. The chain joins TRBV2 to TRBJ1-5; no reliable D call. V shed 3 bases and J shed 0 bases, with 6 bases lying between them. Germline assignment: CDR1 SNHLY and CDR2 FYNNEI. This CDR3 has 14 amino acids.

This clonotype was found many times. V and J are TRBV5-1 and TRBJ2-4; a weak D match, TRBD1 (6 bases). With 4 bases removed from V and 7 bases from J, the gap between germline ends came to 15 bases. The CDR3 is made up of 14 amino acids. In germline, CDR1 is SGHRS, CDR2 YFSETQ. This CDR3 is CASSVQGGGNIQYF. The DNA of the CDR3 is TGCGCCAGCAGCGTACAGGGTGGTGGGAACATTCAGTACTTC.

This clonotype was counted between two and nine times. The chain joins TRBV4-2 to TRBJ2-7, with D possibly TRBD2 on 6 matching bases. V lost 0 bases and J 4 bases, leaving 16 bases between the germline ends. This CDR3 spans 16 amino acids. Germline V CDR1 and CDR2: LGHNA, YNFKEQ. The CDR3 loop is CASSQDMAGFEYEQYF. The CDR3 nucleotides read TGTGCCAGCAGCCAAGATATGGCGGGGTTCGAATACGAGCAGTACTTC.

A remark on this clonotype: Compared with germline, one end of the junction differs, possibly owing to a read error. This rearrangement joins TRBV11-2 to TRBJ2-3; D gene ambiguous. CDR1 SGHAT and CDR2 FQNNGV come from the germline V gene. The CDR3 sequence is 17 residues long. The CDR3 DNA follows: TGCGCCAGCAGCCAAGAGGTCGCCAGCGCTTATGGAGATACGCAGTGTTTT. Translation: CASSQEVASAYGDTQCF.

This clonotype was seen a handful of times. V and J are TRBV5-1 and TRBJ2-1; 14 bases agree with TRBD2. The germline V gene encodes CDR1 SGHRS and CDR2 YFSETQ. The V gene end was trimmed by 0 bases and the J gene end by 8 bases; junction bases not matched to a gene: 10. The CDR3 has 18 amino acids. The CDR3 DNA reads TGCGCCAGCAGCTTGGGACTAGCGGGAGGGCCCAATATTGATGAGCAGTTCTTC. The encoded protein is CASSLGLAGGPNIDEQFF. The whole variable domain, filled in from reference TRBV5-1 and TRBJ2-1, reads KAGVTQTPRYLIKTRGQQVTLSCSPISGHRSVSWYQQTPGQGLQFLFEYFSETQRNKGNFPGRFSGRQFSNSRSEMNVSTLELGDSALYLCASSLGLAGGPNIDEQFFGPGTRLTVL.

This chain links TRBV6-1 with TRBJ1-6, with a possible D match to TRBD1 (5 bases). Looked up from germline, CDR1 is MNHNS and CDR2 is SASEGT. V was trimmed by 6 bases and J by 4 bases, leaving 13 bases between them. This CDR3 is built from 15 residues. DNA for the CDR3: TGTGCCAGCAGCCGAACGGGGGGTTATAATTCACCCCTCCACTTT. Its translation is CASSRTGGYNSPLHF.

This clonotype was counted ten times or more. The chain carries TRBV7-9 and TRBJ1-2; the match to TRBD1 covers 8 bases. Germline CDR1 is SEHNR and CDR2 is FQNEAQ (reference sequence). CDR3 length: 13 amino acids. V shed 4 bases and J 5 bases; nucleotides not matched to a gene: 3. CDR3 residues: CASSSGQGYGYTF. The CDR3 DNA reads as TGTGCCAGCAGCTCCGGACAGGGTTATGGCTACACCTTC.

The chain carries TRBV5-5 and TRBJ1-4, with TRBD1 identical over 7 bases. The CDR3 runs to 14 residues. V lost 3 bases and J lost 7; bases outside the gene matches: 6. CDR1 is SGHKS and CDR2 is YYEKEE in the germline V gene (reference sequence). As DNA, the CDR3 is TGTGCCAGCAGCTGGGGACAGACCCGTGAAAAACTGTTTTTT. Translated: CASSWGQTREKLFF.

The chain is built from TRBV27 and TRBJ1-2, with unresolved D. This CDR3 region has 14 residues. V lost 5 bases and J 2 bases, leaving 12 bases between the germline ends. CDR1 MNHEY and CDR2 SMNVEV come from the germline V gene (reference sequence). The CDR3 sequence: CASSPSSSNYGYTF. Written as DNA, the CDR3 is TGTGCCAGCAGTCCCAGTTCATCAAACTATGGCTACACCTTC.

The chain employs TRBV9 and TRBJ2-7; 14 bases align to TRBD2. Trimming at V came to 3 bases and at J to 6 bases, leaving 5 bases not matched to a gene. CDR1 SGDLS and CDR2 YYNGEE come from the germline V gene. The CDR3 contains 15 residues. CDR3 residues: CASSETSGRASEQYF. The DNA of the CDR3 is TGTGCCAGCAGCGAGACTAGCGGGAGGGCCTCCGAGCAGTACTTC.

This clonotype has at least ten counts. CDR3: CASRGLAGGSSYEQYF. For the CDR3, the DNA is TGTGCCAGCAGGGGACTAGCGGGAGGTAGCTCCTACGAGCAGTACTTC. This sequence joins TRBV12-3 or TRBV12-4 and TRBJ2-7, with 15 nucleotides matching TRBD2. V lost 6 bases and J lost 0; bases outside the gene matches: 3. This CDR3 region has 16 residues.

This clonotype was observed many times. The chain has TRBV6-1 and TRBJ1-2; 7 bases are shared with TRBD1. The CDR3 spans 13 residues. Germline CDR1 and CDR2: MNHNS and SASEGT. With V trimmed by 5 bases and J by 8 bases, 8 bases remained unmatched. The CDR3 here is CASSLGQGEGYTF. Here the CDR3 DNA reads TGTGCCAGCAGTTTAGGGCAGGGGGAAGGCTACACCTTC.

This clonotype was detected many times. The genes are TRBV13 and TRBJ2-7, with 8 bases that match TRBD2. Germline trimming cut 2 bases from V and 0 bases from J; bases unmatched to any gene: 3. This CDR3 has 15 amino acids. From germline, CDR1 is PRHDT and CDR2 FYEKMQ (reference sequence). This CDR3 is CASSLLTSGSYEQYF. The CDR3 coding sequence is TGTGCCAGCAGCTTACTTACTAGCGGCTCCTACGAGCAGTACTTC.